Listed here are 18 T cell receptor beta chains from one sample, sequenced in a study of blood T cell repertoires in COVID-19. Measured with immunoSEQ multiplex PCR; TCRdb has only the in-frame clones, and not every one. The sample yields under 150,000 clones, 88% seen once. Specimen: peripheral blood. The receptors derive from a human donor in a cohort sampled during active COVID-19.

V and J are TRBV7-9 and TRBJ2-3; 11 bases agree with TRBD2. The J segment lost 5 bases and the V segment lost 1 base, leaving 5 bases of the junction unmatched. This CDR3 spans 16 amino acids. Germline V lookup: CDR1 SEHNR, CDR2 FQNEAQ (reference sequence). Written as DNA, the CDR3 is TGTGCCAGCAGCTTAGGACTAGCGGGATGGGAAGATACGCAGTATTTT. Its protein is CASSLGLAGWEDTQYF.

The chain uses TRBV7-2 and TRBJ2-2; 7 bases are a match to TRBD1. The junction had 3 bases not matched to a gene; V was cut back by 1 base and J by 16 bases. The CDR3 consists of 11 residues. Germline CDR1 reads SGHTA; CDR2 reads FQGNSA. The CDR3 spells CASSLDRGWFF. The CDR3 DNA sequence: TGTGCCAGCAGCTTAGACAGGGGTTGGTTTTTT.

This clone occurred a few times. CDR3 nucleotides: TGCGCCAGCAGCCCCGGGACTTTCGGTGAGCAGTTCTTC. Its protein product is CASSPGTFGEQFF. The chain has TRBV4-1 and TRBJ2-1; tentatively, D is TRBD2 (6 bases). The CDR3 totals 13 residues. Trimming stripped 4 bases from V and 9 bases from J, with 13 bases between. The germline V gene has CDR1 MGHRA and CDR2 YSYEKL.

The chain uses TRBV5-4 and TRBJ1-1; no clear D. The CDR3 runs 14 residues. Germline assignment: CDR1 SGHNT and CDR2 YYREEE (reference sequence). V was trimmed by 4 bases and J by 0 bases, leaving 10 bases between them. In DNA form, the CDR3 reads TGTGCCAGCAGCCGCCCGGGTATGAACACTGAAGCTTTCTTT. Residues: CASSRPGMNTEAFF.

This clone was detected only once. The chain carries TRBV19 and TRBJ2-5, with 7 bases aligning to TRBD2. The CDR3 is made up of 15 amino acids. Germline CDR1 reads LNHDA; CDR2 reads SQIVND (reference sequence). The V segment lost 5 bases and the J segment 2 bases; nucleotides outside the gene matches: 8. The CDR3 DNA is TGTGCCAGTAGTCCCAAGGGGAGGGAGCAAGAGACCCAGTACTTC. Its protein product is CASSPKGREQETQYF.

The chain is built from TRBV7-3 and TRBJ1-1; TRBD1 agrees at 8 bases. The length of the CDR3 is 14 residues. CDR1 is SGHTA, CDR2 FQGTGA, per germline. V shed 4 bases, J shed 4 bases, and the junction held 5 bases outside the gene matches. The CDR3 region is CASSYGQGSTEAFF. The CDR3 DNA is TGTGCCAGCAGCTACGGACAGGGTAGCACTGAAGCTTTCTTT.

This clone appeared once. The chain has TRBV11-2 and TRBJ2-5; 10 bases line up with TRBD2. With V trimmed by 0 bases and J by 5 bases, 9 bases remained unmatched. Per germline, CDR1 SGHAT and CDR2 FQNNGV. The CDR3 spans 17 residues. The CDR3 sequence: CASSLDYGSGGRETQYF. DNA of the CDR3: TGTGCCAGCAGCTTAGATTACGGTAGCGGGGGGAGGGAGACCCAGTACTTC.

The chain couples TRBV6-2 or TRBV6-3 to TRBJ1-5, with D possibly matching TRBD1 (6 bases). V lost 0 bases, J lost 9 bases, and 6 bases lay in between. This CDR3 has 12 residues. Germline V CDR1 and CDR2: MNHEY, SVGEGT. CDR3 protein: CASSYSQGPQHF. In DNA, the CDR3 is TGTGCCAGCAGTTACTCACAGGGGCCCCAGCATTTT.

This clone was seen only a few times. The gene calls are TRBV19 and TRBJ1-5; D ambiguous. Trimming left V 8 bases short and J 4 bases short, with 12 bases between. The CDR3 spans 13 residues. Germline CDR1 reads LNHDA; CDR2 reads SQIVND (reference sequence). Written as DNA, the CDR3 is TGTGCCAGTGGGAGGCGAGAGAATCAGCCCCAGCATTTT. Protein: CASGRRENQPQHF.

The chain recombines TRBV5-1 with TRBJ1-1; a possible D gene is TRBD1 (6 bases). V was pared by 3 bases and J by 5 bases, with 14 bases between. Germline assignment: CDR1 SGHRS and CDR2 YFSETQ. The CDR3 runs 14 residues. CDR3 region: CASSYAGVGTEAFF. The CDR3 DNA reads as TGCGCCAGCAGCTATGCAGGGGTTGGGACTGAAGCTTTCTTT.

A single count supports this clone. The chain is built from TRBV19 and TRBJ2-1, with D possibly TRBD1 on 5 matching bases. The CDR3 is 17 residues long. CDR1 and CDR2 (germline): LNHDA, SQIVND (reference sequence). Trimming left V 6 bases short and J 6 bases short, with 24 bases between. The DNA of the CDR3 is TGTGCCAGTAGCCCTACGAACCGACAGTTCCGTCTCAATGAGCAGTTCTTC. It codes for CASSPTNRQFRLNEQFF.

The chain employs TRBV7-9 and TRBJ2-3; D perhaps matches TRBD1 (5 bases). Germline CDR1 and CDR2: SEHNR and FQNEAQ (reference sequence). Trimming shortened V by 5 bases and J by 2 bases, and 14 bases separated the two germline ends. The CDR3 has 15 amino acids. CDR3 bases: TGTGCCAGCAGCCATTCAGGGATGAACACAGATACGCAGTATTTT. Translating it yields CASSHSGMNTDTQYF.

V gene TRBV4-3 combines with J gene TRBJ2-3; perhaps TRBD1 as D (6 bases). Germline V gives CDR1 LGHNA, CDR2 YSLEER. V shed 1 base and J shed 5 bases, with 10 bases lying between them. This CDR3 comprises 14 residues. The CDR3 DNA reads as TGCGCCAGCAGCCAAGCAGGGGTAGGAGATACGCAGTATTTT. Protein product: CASSQAGVGDTQYF.

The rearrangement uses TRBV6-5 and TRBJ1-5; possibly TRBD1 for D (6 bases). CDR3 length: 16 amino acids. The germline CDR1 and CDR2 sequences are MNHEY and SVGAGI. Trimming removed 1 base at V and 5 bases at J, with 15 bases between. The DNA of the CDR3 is TGTGCCAGCAGTTACTTTCAGGGAGAGGGGGATCAGCCCCAGCATTTT. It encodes CASSYFQGEGDQPQHF.

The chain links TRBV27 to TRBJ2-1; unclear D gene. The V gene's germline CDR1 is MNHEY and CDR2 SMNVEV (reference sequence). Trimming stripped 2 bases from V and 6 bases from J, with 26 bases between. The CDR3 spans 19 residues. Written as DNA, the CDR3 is TGTGCCAGCAGTTTAGTCCCCACAAGACTCTTCCGCGACGGCAATGAGCAGTTCTTC. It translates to CASSLVPTRLFRDGNEQFF.

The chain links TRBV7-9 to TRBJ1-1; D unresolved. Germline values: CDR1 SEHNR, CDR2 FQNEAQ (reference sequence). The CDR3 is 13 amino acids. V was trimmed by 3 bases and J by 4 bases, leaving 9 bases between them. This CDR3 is CASSLGGLTEAFF. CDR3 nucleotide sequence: TGTGCCAGCAGCTTGGGAGGGCTCACTGAAGCTTTCTTT.

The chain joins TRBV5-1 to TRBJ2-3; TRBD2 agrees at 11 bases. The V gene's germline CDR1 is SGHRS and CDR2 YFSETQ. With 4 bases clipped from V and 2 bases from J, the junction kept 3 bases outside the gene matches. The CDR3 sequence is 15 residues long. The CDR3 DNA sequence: TGCGCCAGCAGCGAGGGACTAGCGGACACAGATACGCAGTATTTT. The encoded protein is CASSEGLADTDTQYF. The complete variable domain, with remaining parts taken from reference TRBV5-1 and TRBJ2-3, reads KAGVTQTPRYLIKTRGQQVTLSCSPISGHRSVSWYQQTPGQGLQFLFEYFSETQRNKGNFPGRFSGRQFSNSRSEMNVSTLELGDSALYLCASSEGLADTDTQYFGPGTRLTVL.

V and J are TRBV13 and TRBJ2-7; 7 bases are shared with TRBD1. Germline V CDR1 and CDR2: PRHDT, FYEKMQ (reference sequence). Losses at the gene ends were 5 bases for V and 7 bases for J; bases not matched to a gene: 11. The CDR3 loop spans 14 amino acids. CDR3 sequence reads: CASSPRTGHKEQYF. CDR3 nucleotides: TGTGCCAGCAGCCCAAGGACAGGTCACAAGGAGCAGTACTTC. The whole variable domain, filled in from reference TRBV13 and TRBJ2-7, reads AAGVIQSPRHLIKEKRETATLKCYPIPRHDTVYWYQQGPGQDPQFLISFYEKMQSDKGSIPDRFSAQQFSDYHSELNMSSLELGDSALYFCASSPRTGHKEQYFGPGTRLTVT.